The entry below describes one TCR beta chain. What it binds is unknown. The data derive from a study of chemoradiotherapy in HPV16-positive cancers. Study background: Candidate HPV-specific T-cell clones and common TCR motifs came from functional assays in two HPV16-positive patients. General study results and limits: The functional HPV-specific definition rests on just a couple of HPV16-positive patients.

Profiling relied on immunoSEQ multiplex PCR, and the TCRdb table lists in-frame clones only, not all of them. The data show roughly 20,000 clones, 84% seen once. The V end lost 1 base, the J end lost 2 bases, and 4 bases lay between the germline ends. The CDR3 totals 13 residues. Looked up from germline, CDR1 is SGHVS and CDR2 is FNYEAQ. The rearrangement links TRBV7-6 to TRBJ2-3; D gene unclear. Source: blood, taken from a patient who underwent chemoradiotherapy. The clonotype was recovered from a human donor with HPV-associated anogenital cancer. CDR3 nucleotides: TGTGCCAGCAGCTTAGGCCTCACAGATACGCAGTATTTT. Amino acids: CASSLGLTDTQYF.